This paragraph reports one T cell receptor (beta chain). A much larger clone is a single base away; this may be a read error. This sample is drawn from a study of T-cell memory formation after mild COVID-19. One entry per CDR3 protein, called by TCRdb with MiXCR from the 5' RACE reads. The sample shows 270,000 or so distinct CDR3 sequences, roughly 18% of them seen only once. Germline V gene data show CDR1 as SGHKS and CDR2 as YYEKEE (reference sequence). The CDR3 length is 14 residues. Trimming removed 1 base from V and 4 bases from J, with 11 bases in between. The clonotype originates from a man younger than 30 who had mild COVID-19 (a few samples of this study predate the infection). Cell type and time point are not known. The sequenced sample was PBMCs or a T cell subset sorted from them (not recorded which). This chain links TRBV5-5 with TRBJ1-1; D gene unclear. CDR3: CASSLHGWSTEAFF. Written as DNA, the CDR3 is TGTGCCAGCAGCTTGCATGGGTGGTCCACTGAAGCTTTCTTT.